The 28 T cell receptor beta chains below all came from one sample that was sequenced in a study of OX40 agonist ivuxolimab in advanced cancers. The assay was immunoSEQ multiplex PCR, and TCRdb's table has in-frame clones only and misses some. The sample consists of approximately 70,000 clones, roughly 80% of them appearing once. The sequencing used CD4+ or CD8+ T cells sorted from blood, collected in a trial of the OX40 agonist ivuxolimab. These receptors were taken from an adult with an advanced solid tumor such as melanoma, head and neck, liver or kidney cancer.

The V and J genes are TRBV27 and TRBJ1-2; 9 bases match TRBD1. V gave up 0 bases and J gave up 8 bases; unmatched junction bases: 1. CDR1 MNHEY and CDR2 SMNVEV come from the germline V gene (reference sequence). The CDR3 spans 13 residues. CDR3 DNA: TGTGCCAGCAGTTTATCGGGGACAGGGGGCTACACCTTC. This gives the protein CASSLSGTGGYTF.

This clone was found once. The CDR3 sequence: CAWSVLDEKLFF. CDR3 bases: TGTGCCTGGAGTGTACTTGATGAAAAACTGTTTTTT. The gene calls are TRBV30 and TRBJ1-4, with D unclear. Trimming took off 0 bases at V and 6 bases at J, with 5 bases between the two ends. CDR3 length equals 12 residues. Germline CDR1 reads GTSNPN; CDR2 reads SVGIG (reference sequence).

The chain carries TRBV12-5 and TRBJ2-1; weak D call: TRBD1 (6 bases). The CDR3 loop spans 15 amino acids. V dropped 6 bases and J dropped 0 bases, with 12 bases sitting between them. CDR1 and CDR2 from the germline V gene are LGHNT and FRNRAP. CDR3 sequence (DNA): TGTGCTAGTGGCTCCGGACAGAGCTCCTACAATGAGCAGTTCTTC. Amino acids: CASGSGQSSYNEQFF.

A few counts support this clone. V gene TRBV5-8 combines with J gene TRBJ2-3; a weak D match, TRBD2 (6 bases). CDR1 and CDR2 from the germline V gene are SGHTS and YDEGEE. CDR3 length: 16 amino acids. Trimming took 1 base from V and 3 from J, leaving 15 bases between them. CDR3 sequence: CASSLNSRGGTDTQYF. The DNA for the CDR3 is TGTGCCAGCAGCTTGAATTCGCGGGGTGGGACAGATACGCAGTATTTT. Drawing the rest from reference TRBV5-8 and TRBJ2-3, the complete variable domain is EAGVTQSPTHLIKTRGQQATLRCSPISGHTSVYWYQQALGLGLQFLLWYDEGEERNRGNFPPRFSGRQFPNYSSELNVNALELEDSALYLCASSLNSRGGTDTQYFGPGTRLTVL.

The rearrangement links TRBV7-9 to TRBJ2-7; D ambiguous. This CDR3 has 12 residues. The germline V gene has CDR1 SEHNR and CDR2 FQNEAQ (reference sequence). V dropped 11 bases and J dropped 0 bases, with 11 bases sitting between them. CDR3: CALGLSSYEQYF. The DNA for the CDR3 is TGTGCCTTGGGCCTGAGCTCCTACGAGCAGTACTTC.

The chain joins TRBV10-3 to TRBJ1-5, with unresolved D. The V and J ends lost 10 bases and 5 bases respectively, with 18 bases between them. The germline V gene encodes CDR1 ENHRY and CDR2 SYGVKD. The CDR3 sequence is 14 residues long. The CDR3 coding sequence is TGTGCCACCACGGGATCCTTCTCGGATCAGCCCCAGCATTTT. Translating gives CATTGSFSDQPQHF.

The gene calls are TRBV19 and TRBJ2-3, with D possibly TRBD2 on 5 matching bases. V lost 6 bases to trimming and J lost 5 bases, with 15 bases between them. Germline V gene lookup returns CDR1 LNHDA and CDR2 SQIVND (reference sequence). This CDR3 comprises 14 residues. The CDR3 loop reads CASREVSRGDTQYF. The DNA for the CDR3 is TGTGCCAGTAGAGAGGTATCTCGGGGAGATACGCAGTATTTT.

V gene TRBV28 combines with J gene TRBJ1-2; no reliable D call. The V and J ends lost 6 bases and 8 bases respectively, with 25 bases between them. The CDR3 spans 16 residues. The germline V gene encodes CDR1 MDHEN and CDR2 SYDVKM. The CDR3 DNA reads as TGTGCCAGCAGCGCACTTGTAGGTGCGGCCGGAAGGGGCTACACCTTC. Protein product: CASSALVGAAGRGYTF.

The rearrangement links TRBV6-1 to TRBJ2-2; 9 nucleotides line up with TRBD1. Germline assignment: CDR1 MNHNS and CDR2 SASEGT. This CDR3 is 15 amino acids long. V lost 8 bases and J lost 4; bases outside the gene matches: 8. CDR3 protein: CASHWGTGSTGELFF. CDR3 coding DNA: TGTGCCAGCCACTGGGGGACAGGGTCCACCGGGGAGCTGTTTTTT.

The chain uses TRBV6-1 and TRBJ1-1, with D maybe TRBD1 (5 bases). Trimming left V 0 bases short and J 5 bases short, with 10 bases between. Per germline, CDR1 MNHNS and CDR2 SASEGT. This CDR3 has 14 residues. The CDR3 is CASSEAGTRTEAFF. Here the CDR3 DNA reads TGTGCCAGCAGTGAAGCAGGGACCCGGACTGAAGCTTTCTTT.

V gene TRBV5-1 combines with J gene TRBJ1-2; 9 bases line up with TRBD1. V dropped 4 bases and J dropped 8; count of bases not matched to a gene: 12. The CDR3 totals 15 residues. CDR1 is SGHRS, CDR2 YFSETQ, per germline. The CDR3 here is CASSRGQGTNEGYTF. CDR3 DNA: TGCGCCAGCAGCCGTGGACAGGGGACTAACGAAGGCTACACCTTC.

The chain has TRBV6-1 and TRBJ1-2, with D unresolved. The V gene's germline CDR1 is MNHNS and CDR2 SASEGT. The CDR3 sequence is 15 residues long. V was shortened by 7 bases and J by 0 bases, with 15 bases between the two germline ends. CDR3 amino acids: CASTFMALANYGYTF. The CDR3 DNA sequence: TGTGCCAGCACGTTCATGGCACTAGCTAACTATGGCTACACCTTC.

This chain joins TRBV18 and TRBJ2-7, with a tentative D call TRBD2 (6 bases). Germline values: CDR1 KGHSH, CDR2 LQKENI. This CDR3 contains 13 residues. Trimming removed 3 bases from V and 4 bases from J, with 10 bases in between. DNA of the CDR3: TGTGCCAGCTCACCTCCGGGACTTTACGAGCAGTACTTC. Its protein product is CASSPPGLYEQYF.

The chain carries TRBV4-1 and TRBJ2-7; 11 positions match TRBD2. The junction had 7 bases not matched to a gene; V was cut back by 4 bases and J by 5 bases. This CDR3 spans 15 amino acids. The germline V gene encodes CDR1 MGHRA and CDR2 YSYEKL. CDR3 DNA sequence: TGCGCCAGCAGCCGACTACTAGCGGGGGAGGACGAGCAGTACTTC. It yields the protein CASSRLLAGEDEQYF.

This clone was counted a few times. This chain uses TRBV27 with TRBJ1-5; D unclear. V was trimmed by 0 bases and J by 5 bases, leaving 8 bases between them. Germline V gene data show CDR1 as MNHEY and CDR2 as SMNVEV (reference sequence). The CDR3 has 14 residues. CDR3 in DNA: TGTGCCAGCAGTTTATCTGGCAGCTATCAGCCCCAGCATTTT. Its protein is CASSLSGSYQPQHF.

This chain joins TRBV10-3 and TRBJ1-1, with 7 bases identical to TRBD1. With V trimmed by 6 bases and J by 4 bases, 5 bases remained unmatched. Germline CDR1 and CDR2: ENHRY and SYGVKD. The CDR3 has 13 amino acids. The DNA of the CDR3 is TGTGCCATCAGAGACGGACAGGCCACTGAAGCTTTCTTT. Protein product: CAIRDGQATEAFF.

In its sample, this clone was seen once. The chain has TRBV30 and TRBJ2-7; maybe TRBD1 (6 bases). The CDR3 is 12 amino acids. Between the trimmed V and J ends, which lost 4 bases and 5 bases, there was a span of 12 bases. Germline V gene data show CDR1 as GTSNPN and CDR2 as SVGIG (reference sequence). This CDR3 reads CAWTRTVDEQYF. In DNA, the CDR3 is TGTGCCTGGACAAGGACAGTCGACGAGCAGTACTTC.

The rearrangement joins TRBV5-1 to TRBJ2-3; 11 bases are a match to TRBD2. CDR3 length: 16 amino acids. Germline V gene sequence: CDR1 SGHRS, CDR2 YFSETQ. With V trimmed by 4 bases and J by 2 bases, 6 bases remained unmatched. CDR3 coding DNA: TGCGCCAGCAGCCTGCAACTAGCGGGAGCCACAGATACGCAGTATTTT. Its translation is CASSLQLAGATDTQYF.

This clone was detected many times. The chain uses TRBV12-5 and TRBJ2-2, with 7 bases fitting TRBD1. Germline CDR1 LGHNT, CDR2 FRNRAP. The CDR3 consists of 21 residues. V lost 1 base, J lost 0 bases, and 17 bases stayed unmatched. The CDR3 DNA reads as TGTGCTAGTGGTTTGGGTTTGGTAGGTCTTCACAGGGGACCGAACACCGGGGAGCTGTTTTTT. It yields the protein CASGLGLVGLHRGPNTGELFF.

This clone appeared a few times. The chain employs TRBV4-1 and TRBJ1-1; TRBD1 might be the D (5 bases). Germline V gene lookup returns CDR1 MGHRA and CDR2 YSYEKL. CDR3 size: 17 residues. Trimming removed 0 bases from V and 4 bases from J, with 18 bases in between. CDR3 sequence (DNA): TGCGCCAGCAGCCAAGATCTTTCTGGGGCGTGGAGCACTGAAGCTTTCTTT. Encoded protein: CASSQDLSGAWSTEAFF.

As DNA, the CDR3 is TGCGCCAGCAGCTTGACGAGACGGGCATTGGGCACTGAAGCTTTCTTT. Translated, it gives CASSLTRRALGTEAFF. V gene TRBV5-1 combines with J gene TRBJ1-1; D gene unclear. The germline V gene has CDR1 SGHRS and CDR2 YFSETQ. V was cut by 1 base and J by 4 bases, with 17 bases left in between. The CDR3 is 16 amino acids.

The gene calls are TRBV5-1 and TRBJ2-3; 9 nucleotides agree with TRBD2. This CDR3 region has 16 residues. V was pared by 6 bases and J by 9 bases, with 17 bases of the junction left unmatched. CDR1 SGHRS and CDR2 YFSETQ come from the germline V gene. The CDR3 DNA reads as TGCGCCAGCACCCCGGGGGCTGGACAGAGCGGGGGGACGCAGTATTTT. Protein sequence: CASTPGAGQSGGTQYF.

This clone was seen only once. The gene calls are TRBV6-6 and TRBJ1-4; D is unresolved. The CDR3 extends over 15 amino acids. Germline values: CDR1 MNHNY, CDR2 SVGAGI (reference sequence). Trimming pared 6 bases from V and 0 bases from J, leaving 11 bases between. DNA for the CDR3: TGTGCCAGCAGGGACCCCGGGTCAACTAATGAAAAACTGTTTTTT. This sequence encodes CASRDPGSTNEKLFF.

The chain links TRBV28 to TRBJ2-7, with D perhaps being TRBD1 or TRBD2 (5 bases each). Trimming left V 3 bases short and J 2 bases short, with 17 bases between. This CDR3 is 16 amino acids long. In germline, CDR1 is MDHEN, CDR2 SYDVKM. This CDR3 is CASSFPTGTDTYEQYF. In nucleotides, the CDR3 is TGTGCCAGCAGTTTCCCTACCGGGACCGACACCTACGAGCAGTACTTC.

The chain combines TRBV5-1 with TRBJ1-1; TRBD1 is a possible D gene (5 bases). V lost 0 bases and J lost 6, with 9 bases in between. The CDR3 has 13 residues. Per the germline V gene, CDR1 is SGHRS and CDR2 is YFSETQ. The CDR3 coding sequence is TGCGCCAGCAGCTTGGAGGGCAGGGCTGAAGCTTTCTTT. It is translated as CASSLEGRAEAFF.

The J gene is TRBJ2-2, the V gene TRBV7-8; the match to TRBD1 covers 7 bases. This CDR3 region has 17 residues. The V and J ends lost 5 bases and 0 bases, in that order; junction bases with no gene match: 9. Germline V CDR1 and CDR2: SGHVS, FQNEAQ. The CDR3 protein is CASSRPPGQTNTGELFF. The CDR3 DNA reads TGTGCCAGCAGCCGACCCCCGGGACAGACGAACACCGGGGAGCTGTTTTTT. Drawing the rest from reference TRBV7-8 and TRBJ2-2, the complete variable domain is GAGVSQSPRYKVAKRGQDVALRCDPISGHVSLFWYQQALGQGPEFLTYFQNEAQLDKSGLPSDRFFAERPEGSVSTLKIQRTQQEDSAVYLCASSRPPGQTNTGELFFGEGSRLTVL.

V gene TRBV19 combines with J gene TRBJ1-2; possibly TRBD1 for D (6 bases). Germline assignment: CDR1 LNHDA and CDR2 SQIVND (reference sequence). Trimming cost V 4 bases and J 4 bases, with 19 bases left between them. The CDR3 has 16 amino acids. The CDR3: CASSTGPRRGGYGYTF. The CDR3, as DNA: TGTGCCAGTAGTACCGGACCGCGCAGGGGCGGCTATGGCTACACCTTC. The variable domain in full, completed from reference TRBV19 and TRBJ1-2, reads DGGITQSPKYLFRKEGQNVTLSCEQNLNHDAMYWYRQDPGQGLRLIYYSQIVNDFQKGDIAEGYSVSREKKESFPLTVTSAQKNPTAFYLCASSTGPRRGGYGYTFGSGTRLTVV.

This clone came up once. This rearrangement joins TRBV4-2 to TRBJ2-3; the D is unclear. Germline V gene sequence: CDR1 LGHNA, CDR2 YNFKEQ. V dropped 3 bases and J dropped 0 bases, with 16 bases sitting between them. The CDR3 has 17 amino acids. DNA for the CDR3: TGTGCCAGCAGCCAGGATTTCTACGCCTCTAGCACAGATACGCAGTATTTT. Translation gives CASSQDFYASSTDTQYF.